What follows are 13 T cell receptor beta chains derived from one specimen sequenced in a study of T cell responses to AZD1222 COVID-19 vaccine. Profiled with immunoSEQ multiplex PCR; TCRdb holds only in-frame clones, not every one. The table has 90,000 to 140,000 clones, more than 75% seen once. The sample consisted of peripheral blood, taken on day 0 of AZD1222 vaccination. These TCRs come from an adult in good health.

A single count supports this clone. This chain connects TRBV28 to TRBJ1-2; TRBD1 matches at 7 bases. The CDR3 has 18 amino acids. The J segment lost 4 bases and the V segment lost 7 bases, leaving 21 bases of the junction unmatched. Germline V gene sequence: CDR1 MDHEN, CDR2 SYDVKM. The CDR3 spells CASTRGVGPGGSIYGYTF. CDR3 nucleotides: TGTGCCAGCACCAGGGGGGTAGGCCCGGGGGGCAGTATCTATGGCTACACCTTC.

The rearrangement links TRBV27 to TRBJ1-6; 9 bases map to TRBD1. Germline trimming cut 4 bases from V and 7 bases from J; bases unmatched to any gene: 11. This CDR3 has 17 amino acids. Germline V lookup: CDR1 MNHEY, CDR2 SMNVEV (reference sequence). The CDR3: CASSSPSQGAFNSPLHF. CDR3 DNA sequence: TGTGCCAGCAGTTCTCCCTCACAGGGGGCTTTCAATTCACCCCTCCACTTT.

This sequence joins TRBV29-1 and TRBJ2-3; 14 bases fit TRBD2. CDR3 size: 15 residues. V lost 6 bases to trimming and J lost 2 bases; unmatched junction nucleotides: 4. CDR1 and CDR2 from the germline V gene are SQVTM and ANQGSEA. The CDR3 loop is CSVPTSGRATDTQYF. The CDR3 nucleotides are TGCAGCGTACCGACTAGCGGGAGGGCCACAGATACGCAGTATTTT.

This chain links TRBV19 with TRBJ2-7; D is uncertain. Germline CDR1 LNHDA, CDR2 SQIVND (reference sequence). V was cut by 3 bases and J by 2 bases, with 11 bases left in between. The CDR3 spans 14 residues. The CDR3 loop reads CASSMLPPTYEQYF. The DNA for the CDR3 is TGTGCCAGTAGTATGCTGCCCCCGACCTACGAGCAGTACTTC.

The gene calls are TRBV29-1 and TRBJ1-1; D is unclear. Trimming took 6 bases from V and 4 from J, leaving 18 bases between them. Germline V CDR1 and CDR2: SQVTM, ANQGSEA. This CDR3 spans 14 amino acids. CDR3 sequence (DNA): TGCAGCGTAAACATCGAGCCGTTGATCACTGAAGCTTTCTTT. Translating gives CSVNIEPLITEAFF.

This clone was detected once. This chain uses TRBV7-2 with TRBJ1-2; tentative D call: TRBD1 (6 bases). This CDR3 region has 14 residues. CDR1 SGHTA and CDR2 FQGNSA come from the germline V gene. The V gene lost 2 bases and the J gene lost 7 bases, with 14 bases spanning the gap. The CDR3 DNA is TGTGCCAGCAGCTTAAACAGGGTTTCGTCTGGCTACACCTTC. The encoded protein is CASSLNRVSSGYTF.

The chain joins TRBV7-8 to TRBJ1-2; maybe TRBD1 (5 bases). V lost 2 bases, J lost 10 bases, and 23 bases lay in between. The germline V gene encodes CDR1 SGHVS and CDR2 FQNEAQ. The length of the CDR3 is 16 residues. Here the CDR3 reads CASSLYGTGTATDYTF. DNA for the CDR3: TGTGCCAGCAGCTTATACGGGACCGGGACGGCGACGGACTACACCTTC.

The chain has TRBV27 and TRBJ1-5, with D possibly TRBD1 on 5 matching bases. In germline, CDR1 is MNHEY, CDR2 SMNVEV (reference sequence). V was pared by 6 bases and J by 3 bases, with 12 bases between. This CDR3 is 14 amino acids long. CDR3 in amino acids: CASSQGRNNQPQHF. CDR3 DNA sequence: TGTGCCAGCAGCCAGGGACGGAACAATCAGCCCCAGCATTTT.

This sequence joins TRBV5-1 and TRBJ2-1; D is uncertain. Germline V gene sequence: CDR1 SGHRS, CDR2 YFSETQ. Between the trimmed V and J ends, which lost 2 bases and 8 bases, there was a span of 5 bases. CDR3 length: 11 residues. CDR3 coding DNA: TGCGCCAGCAGCTTTGCGGATGAGCAGTTCTTC. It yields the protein CASSFADEQFF. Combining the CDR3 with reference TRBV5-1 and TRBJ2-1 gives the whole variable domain KAGVTQTPRYLIKTRGQQVTLSCSPISGHRSVSWYQQTPGQGLQFLFEYFSETQRNKGNFPGRFSGRQFSNSRSEMNVSTLELGDSALYLCASSFADEQFFGPGTRLTVL.

The CDR3 DNA follows: TGTGCCAGCAGCAGGGACTACTCCTACAATGAGCAGTTCTTC. Its translation: CASSRDYSYNEQFF. The rearrangement uses TRBV6-5 and TRBJ2-1, with 7 bases identical to TRBD2. V dropped 6 bases and J dropped 0; count of bases not matched to a gene: 2. Germline loops: CDR1 MNHEY, CDR2 SVGAGI. The CDR3 runs 14 residues.

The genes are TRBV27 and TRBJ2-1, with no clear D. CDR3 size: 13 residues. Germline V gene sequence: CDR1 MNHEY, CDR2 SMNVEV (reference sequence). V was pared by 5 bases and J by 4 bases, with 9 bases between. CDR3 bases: TGTGCCAGCAGTGGCCAGTTATACAATGAGCAGTTCTTC. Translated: CASSGQLYNEQFF.

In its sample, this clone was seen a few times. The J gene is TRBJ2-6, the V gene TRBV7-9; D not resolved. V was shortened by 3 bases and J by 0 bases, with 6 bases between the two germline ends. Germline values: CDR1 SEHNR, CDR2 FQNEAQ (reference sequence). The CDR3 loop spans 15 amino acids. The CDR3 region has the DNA TGTGCCAGCAGCTTTTTTGGCTCTGGGGCCAACGTCCTGACTTTC. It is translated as CASSFFGSGANVLTF.

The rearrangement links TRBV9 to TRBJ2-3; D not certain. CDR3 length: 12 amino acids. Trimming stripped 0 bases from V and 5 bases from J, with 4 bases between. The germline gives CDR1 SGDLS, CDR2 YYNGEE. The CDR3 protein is CASSVGRDTQYF. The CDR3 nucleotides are TGTGCCAGCAGCGTAGGGAGAGATACGCAGTATTTT.